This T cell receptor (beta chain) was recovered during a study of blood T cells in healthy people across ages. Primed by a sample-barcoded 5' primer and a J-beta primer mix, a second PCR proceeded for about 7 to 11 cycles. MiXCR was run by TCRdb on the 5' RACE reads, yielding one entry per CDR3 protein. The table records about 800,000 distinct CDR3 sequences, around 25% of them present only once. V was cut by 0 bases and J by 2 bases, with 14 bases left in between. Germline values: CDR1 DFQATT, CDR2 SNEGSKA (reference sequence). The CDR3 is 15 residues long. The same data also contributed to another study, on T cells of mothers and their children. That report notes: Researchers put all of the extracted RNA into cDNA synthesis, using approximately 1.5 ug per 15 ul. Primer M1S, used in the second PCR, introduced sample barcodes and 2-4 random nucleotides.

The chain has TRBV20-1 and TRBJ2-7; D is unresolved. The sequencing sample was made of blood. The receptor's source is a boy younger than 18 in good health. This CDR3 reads CSARDPPDETYEQYF. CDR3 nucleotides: TGCAGTGCTAGAGATCCCCCGGACGAGACCTACGAGCAGTACTTC.